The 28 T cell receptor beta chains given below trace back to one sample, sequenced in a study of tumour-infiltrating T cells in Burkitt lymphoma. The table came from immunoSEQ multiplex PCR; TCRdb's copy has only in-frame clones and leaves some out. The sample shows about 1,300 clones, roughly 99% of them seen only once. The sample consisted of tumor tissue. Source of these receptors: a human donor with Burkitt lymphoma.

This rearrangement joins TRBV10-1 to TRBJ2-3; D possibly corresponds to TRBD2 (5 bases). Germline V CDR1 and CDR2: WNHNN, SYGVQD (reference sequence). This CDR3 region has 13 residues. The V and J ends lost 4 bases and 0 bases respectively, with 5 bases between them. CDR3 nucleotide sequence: TGCGCCAGCAGTGGGACTAGCACAGATACGCAGTATTTT. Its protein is CASSGTSTDTQYF.

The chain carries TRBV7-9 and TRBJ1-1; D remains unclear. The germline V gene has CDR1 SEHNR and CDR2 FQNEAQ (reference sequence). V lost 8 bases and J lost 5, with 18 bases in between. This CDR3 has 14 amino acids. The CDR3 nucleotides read TGTGCCAGCCTCTCGGGGTCCATGGTGACTGAAGCTTTCTTT. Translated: CASLSGSMVTEAFF. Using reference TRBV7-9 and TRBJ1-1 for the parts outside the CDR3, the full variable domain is DTGVSQNPRHKITKRGQNVTFRCDPISEHNRLYWYRQTLGQGPEFLTYFQNEAQLEKSRLLSDRFSAERPKGSFSTLEIQRTEQGDSAMYLCASLSGSMVTEAFFGQGTRLTVV.

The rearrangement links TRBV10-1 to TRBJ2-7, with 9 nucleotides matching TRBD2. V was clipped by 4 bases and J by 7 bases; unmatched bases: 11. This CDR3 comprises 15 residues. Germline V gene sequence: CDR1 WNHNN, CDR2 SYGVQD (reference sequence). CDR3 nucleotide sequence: TGCGCCAGCAGTGTAGGAGCGGGAGGCCCCGGGGAGCAGTACTTC. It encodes CASSVGAGGPGEQYF.

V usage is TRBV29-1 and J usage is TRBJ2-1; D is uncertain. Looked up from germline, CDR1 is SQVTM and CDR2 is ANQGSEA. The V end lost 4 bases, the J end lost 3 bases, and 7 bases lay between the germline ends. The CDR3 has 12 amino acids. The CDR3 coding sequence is TGCAGCGTTGTCGTAGTCTACAATGAGCAGTTCTTC. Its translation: CSVVVVYNEQFF.

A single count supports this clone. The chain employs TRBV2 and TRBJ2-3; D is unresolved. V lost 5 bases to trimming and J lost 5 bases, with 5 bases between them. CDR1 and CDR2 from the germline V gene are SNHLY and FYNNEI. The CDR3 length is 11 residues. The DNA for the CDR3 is TGTGCCAGCAGTACGAGAGATACGCAGTATTTT. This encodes CASSTRDTQYF.

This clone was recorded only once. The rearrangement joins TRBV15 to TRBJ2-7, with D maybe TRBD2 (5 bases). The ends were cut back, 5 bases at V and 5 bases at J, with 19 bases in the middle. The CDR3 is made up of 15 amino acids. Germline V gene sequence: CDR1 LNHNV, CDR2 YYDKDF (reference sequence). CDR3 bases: TGTGCCACCAGCTCCTCCCCGAGGGTTCTAGACGAGCAGTACTTC. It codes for CATSSSPRVLDEQYF.

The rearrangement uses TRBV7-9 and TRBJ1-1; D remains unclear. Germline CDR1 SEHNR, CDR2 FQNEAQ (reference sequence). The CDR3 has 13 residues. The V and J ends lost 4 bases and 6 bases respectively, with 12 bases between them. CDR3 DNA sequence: TGTGCCAGCAGCTACATGGTTTCGGCTGAAGCTTTCTTT. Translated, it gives CASSYMVSAEAFF.

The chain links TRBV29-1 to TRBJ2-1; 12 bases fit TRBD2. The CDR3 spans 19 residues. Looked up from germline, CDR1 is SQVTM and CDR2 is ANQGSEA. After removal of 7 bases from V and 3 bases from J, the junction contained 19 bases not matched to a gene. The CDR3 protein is CSANNPGLAGRSFYNEQFF. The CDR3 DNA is TGCAGCGCTAATAATCCCGGACTAGCGGGAAGGTCCTTCTACAATGAGCAGTTCTTC.

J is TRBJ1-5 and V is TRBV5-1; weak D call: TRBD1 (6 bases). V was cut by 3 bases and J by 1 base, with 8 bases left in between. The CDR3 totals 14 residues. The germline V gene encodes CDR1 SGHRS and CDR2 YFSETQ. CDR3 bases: TGCGCCAGCAGCTCAGGGGAAAGCAATCAGCCCCAGCATTTT. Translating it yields CASSSGESNQPQHF.

CDR3 loop: CASSPGGKWLAKNIQYF. In DNA, the CDR3 is TGTGCCAGCAGCCCCGGGGGGAAATGGCTGGCCAAAAACATTCAGTACTTC. This chain uses TRBV13 with TRBJ2-4, with 7 positions matching TRBD2. This CDR3 has 17 residues. Germline loops: CDR1 PRHDT, CDR2 FYEKMQ (reference sequence). V lost 5 bases and J lost 1; bases outside the gene matches: 11. Full variable domain (missing parts from reference TRBV13 and TRBJ2-4): AAGVIQSPRHLIKEKRETATLKCYPIPRHDTVYWYQQGPGQDPQFLISFYEKMQSDKGSIPDRFSAQQFSDYHSELNMSSLELGDSALYFCASSPGGKWLAKNIQYFGAGTRLSVL.

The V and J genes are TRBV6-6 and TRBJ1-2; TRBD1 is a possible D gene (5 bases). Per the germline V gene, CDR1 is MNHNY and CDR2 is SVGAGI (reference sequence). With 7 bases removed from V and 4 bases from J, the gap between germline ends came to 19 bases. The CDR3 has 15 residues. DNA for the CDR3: TGTGCCAGCAACTACCGACAGCGAGGTGGCTATGGCTACACCTTC. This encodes CASNYRQRGGYGYTF.

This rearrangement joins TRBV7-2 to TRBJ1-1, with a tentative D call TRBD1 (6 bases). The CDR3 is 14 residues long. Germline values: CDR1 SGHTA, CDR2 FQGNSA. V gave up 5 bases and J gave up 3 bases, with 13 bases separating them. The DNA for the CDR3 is TGTGCCAGCAGCCGTACAGGGAGGCACACTGAAGCTTTCTTT. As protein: CASSRTGRHTEAFF.

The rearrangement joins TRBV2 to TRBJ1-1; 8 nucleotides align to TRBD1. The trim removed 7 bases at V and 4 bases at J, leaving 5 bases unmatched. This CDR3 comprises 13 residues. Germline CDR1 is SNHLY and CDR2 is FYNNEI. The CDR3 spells CASTRGLGTEAFF. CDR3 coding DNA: TGTGCCAGCACCAGGGGGCTGGGCACTGAAGCTTTCTTT.

CDR3 loop: CASSFPTGRYEQYF. In DNA, the CDR3 is TGTGCCAGCAGCTTCCCGACAGGACGCTACGAGCAGTACTTC. The chain has TRBV11-2 and TRBJ2-7; TRBD1 might be the D (6 bases). The V end was cut by 3 bases, the J end by 3 bases, with 12 bases between. CDR1 is SGHAT and CDR2 is FQNNGV in the germline V gene. The CDR3 is made up of 14 amino acids. Supplemented by reference TRBV11-2 and TRBJ2-7, the full variable domain reads EAGVAQSPRYKIIEKRQSVAFWCNPISGHATLYWYQQILGQGPKLLIQFQNNGVVDDSQLPKDRFSAERLKGVDSTLKIQPAKLEDSAVYLCASSFPTGRYEQYFGPGTRLTVT.

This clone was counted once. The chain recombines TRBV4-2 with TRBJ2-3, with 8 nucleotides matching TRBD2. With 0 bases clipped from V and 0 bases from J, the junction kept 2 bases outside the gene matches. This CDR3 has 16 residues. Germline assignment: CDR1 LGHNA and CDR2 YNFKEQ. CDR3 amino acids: CASSQEVAGSTDTQYF. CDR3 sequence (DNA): TGTGCCAGCAGCCAAGAGGTAGCGGGGAGCACAGATACGCAGTATTTT.

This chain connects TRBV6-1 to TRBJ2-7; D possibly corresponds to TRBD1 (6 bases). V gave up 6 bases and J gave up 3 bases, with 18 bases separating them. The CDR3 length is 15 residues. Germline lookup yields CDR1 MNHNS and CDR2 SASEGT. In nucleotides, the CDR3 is TGTGCCAGCAGGGGGGCTATAGGAACCCTCTACGAGCAGTACTTC. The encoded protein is CASRGAIGTLYEQYF.

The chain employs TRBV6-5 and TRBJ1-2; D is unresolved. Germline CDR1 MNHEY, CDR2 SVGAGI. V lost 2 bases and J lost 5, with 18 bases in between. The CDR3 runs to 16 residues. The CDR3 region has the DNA TGTGCCAGCAGTTACCAGGCTATGGGCCTAAGTTATGGCTACACCTTC. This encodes CASSYQAMGLSYGYTF.

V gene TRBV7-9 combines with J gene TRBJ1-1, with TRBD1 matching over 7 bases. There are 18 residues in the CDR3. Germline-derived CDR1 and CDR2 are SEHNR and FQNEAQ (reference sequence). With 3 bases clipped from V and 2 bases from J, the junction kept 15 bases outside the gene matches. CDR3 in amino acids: CASSFTKGQGGANTEAFF. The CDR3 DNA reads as TGTGCCAGCAGCTTTACAAAGGGGCAGGGGGGGGCCAACACTGAAGCTTTCTTT. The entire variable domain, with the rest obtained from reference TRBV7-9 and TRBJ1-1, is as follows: DTGVSQNPRHKITKRGQNVTFRCDPISEHNRLYWYRQTLGQGPEFLTYFQNEAQLEKSRLLSDRFSAERPKGSFSTLEIQRTEQGDSAMYLCASSFTKGQGGANTEAFFGQGTRLTVV.

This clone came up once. CDR3 nucleotide sequence: TGCGCCAGCAGTGGGAAAGGACAGCTTAACTCCTACGAGCAGTACTTC. This sequence encodes CASSGKGQLNSYEQYF. The chain couples TRBV10-1 to TRBJ2-7; tentative D call: TRBD1 (6 bases). Germline lookup yields CDR1 WNHNN and CDR2 SYGVQD (reference sequence). The CDR3 spans 16 residues. V lost 4 bases, J lost 0 bases, and 16 bases lay in between.

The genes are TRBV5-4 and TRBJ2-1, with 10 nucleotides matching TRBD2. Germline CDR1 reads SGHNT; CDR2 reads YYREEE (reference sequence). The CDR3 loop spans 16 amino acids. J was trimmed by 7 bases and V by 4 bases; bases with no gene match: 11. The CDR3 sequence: CASSPNALAGANEQFF. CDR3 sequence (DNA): TGTGCCAGCAGCCCAAATGCGCTAGCGGGAGCGAATGAGCAGTTCTTC. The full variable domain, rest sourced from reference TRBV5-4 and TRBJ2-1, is ETGVTQSPTHLIKTRGQQVTLRCSSQSGHNTVSWYQQALGQGPQFIFQYYREEENGRGNFPPRFSGLQFPNYSSELNVNALELDDSALYLCASSPNALAGANEQFFGPGTRLTVL.

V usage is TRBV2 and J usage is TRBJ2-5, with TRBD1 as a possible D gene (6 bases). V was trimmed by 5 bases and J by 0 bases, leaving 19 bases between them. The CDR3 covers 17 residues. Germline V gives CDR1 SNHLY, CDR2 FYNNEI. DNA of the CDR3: TGTGCCAGCAGTTTCCCCTCAGGGGAACCCTACCAAGAGACCCAGTACTTC. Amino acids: CASSFPSGEPYQETQYF.

The CDR3 region has the DNA TGTGCCAGCTCACCACGAGCCCCAGAGAACACTGAAGCTTTCTTT. This translates into CASSPRAPENTEAFF. The chain recombines TRBV18 with TRBJ1-1; no clear D. V lost 1 base, J lost 1 base, and 10 bases lay in between. The CDR3 is 15 residues long. Germline CDR1 reads KGHSH; CDR2 reads LQKENI. The complete variable domain, with remaining parts taken from reference TRBV18 and TRBJ1-1, reads NAGVMQNPRHLVRRRGQEARLRCSPMKGHSHVYWYRQLPEEGLKFMVYLQKENIIDESGMPKERFSAEFPKEGPSILRIQQVVRGDSAAYFCASSPRAPENTEAFFGQGTRLTVV.

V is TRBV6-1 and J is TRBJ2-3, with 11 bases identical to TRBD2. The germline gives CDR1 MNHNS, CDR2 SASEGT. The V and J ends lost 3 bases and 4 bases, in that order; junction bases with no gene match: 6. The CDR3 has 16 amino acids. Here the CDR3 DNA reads TGTGCCAGCAGTGACCCTAGCGGGGGGACGCCAGATACGCAGTATTTT. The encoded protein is CASSDPSGGTPDTQYF.

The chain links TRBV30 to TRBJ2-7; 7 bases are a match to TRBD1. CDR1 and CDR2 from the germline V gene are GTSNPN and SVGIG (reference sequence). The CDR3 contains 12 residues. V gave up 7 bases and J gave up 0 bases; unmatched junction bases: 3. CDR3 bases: TGTGCCTCGACAGGGCCCTCCTACGAGCAGTACTTC. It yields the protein CASTGPSYEQYF.

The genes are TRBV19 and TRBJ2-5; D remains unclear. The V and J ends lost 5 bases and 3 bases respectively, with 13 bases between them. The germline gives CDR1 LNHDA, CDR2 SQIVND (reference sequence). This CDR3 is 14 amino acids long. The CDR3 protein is CASSPLYREETQYF. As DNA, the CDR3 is TGTGCCAGTAGTCCCCTCTACCGAGAAGAGACCCAGTACTTC.

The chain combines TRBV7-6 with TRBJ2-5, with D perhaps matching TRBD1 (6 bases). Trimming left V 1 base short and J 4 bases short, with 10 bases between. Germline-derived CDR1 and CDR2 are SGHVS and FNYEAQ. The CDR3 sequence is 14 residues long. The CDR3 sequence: CASSLGSQGETQYF. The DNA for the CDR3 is TGTGCCAGCAGCTTAGGATCACAGGGAGAGACCCAGTACTTC.

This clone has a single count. The CDR3 sequence: CASSLGLAGGELFF. CDR3 DNA: TGTGCCAGCAGCCTGGGACTAGCGGGAGGGGAGCTGTTTTTT. The rearrangement uses TRBV11-1 and TRBJ2-2; 13 bases are shared with TRBD2. Germline V gene sequence: CDR1 SGHAT, CDR2 FQDESV (reference sequence). The CDR3 covers 14 residues. Germline trimming cut 5 bases from V and 8 bases from J; bases unmatched to any gene: 2.

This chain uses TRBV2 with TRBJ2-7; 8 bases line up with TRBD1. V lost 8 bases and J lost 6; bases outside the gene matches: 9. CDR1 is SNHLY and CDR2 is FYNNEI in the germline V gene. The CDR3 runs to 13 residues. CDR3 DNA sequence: TGTGCCAGCGAAGGACAGGGAATTGGCGAGCAGTACTTC. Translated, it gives CASEGQGIGEQYF.